The T cell receptor beta chain described here comes from a study of T-cell reconstitution after alpha-beta-depleted transplantation in children. Broader study findings: Recipient T cells and thymic progenitors that survived were the source of the high TCRbeta diversity seen at day 60 in some patients. Several hundred rapidly expanded clones from non-depleted graft cells reportedly supplied alpha-beta T cells about two months post-transplant. From newly produced T cells came most of the T-cell counts and diversity one year after transplant.

V was trimmed by 0 bases and J by 0 bases, leaving 10 bases between them. Germline loops: CDR1 LNHNV, CDR2 YYDKDF (reference sequence). The CDR3 totals 16 residues. It was with unique molecular identifiers that the TCRbeta library was prepared. One entry per CDR3 protein, called by TCRdb with MiXCR from the PCR reads. The sample carries hundreds of thousands of distinct CDR3 sequences, around 13% recorded once. Note on this clonotype: Antigen unknown.

The chain combines TRBV15 with TRBJ2-3, with D possibly TRBD1 on 5 matching bases. The sequencing used PBMCs, collected before TCRalphabeta/CD19-depleted stem cell transplant. This TCR was recovered from a girl under 10 years old with congenital amegakaryocytic thrombocytopenia, due to receive a stem cell transplant. CDR3 loop: CATSRDPRGSTDTQYF. The CDR3 DNA is TGTGCCACCAGCAGAGATCCAAGGGGCAGCACAGATACGCAGTATTTT.